This TCR beta chain was captured in a study of T-cell memory formation after mild COVID-19. Study-wide context: Largely donor-specific TCR clusters were found. Study outcomes and limitations: Detection of some responders pre-infection suggested pre-existing cross-reactive memory T cells participated. Contracting clones, day 15 to 85, had balanced CD4/CD8, and later expanders favored CD4+.

The V and J ends lost 5 bases and 6 bases respectively, with 15 bases between them. The CDR3 spans 14 residues. Germline CDR1 is MNHNY and CDR2 is SVGAGI (reference sequence). It was 5'RACE with constant-segment primers that produced the TCR alpha and TCR beta cDNA libraries, which carried sample barcodes and UMIs. TCRdb reanalysed the 5' RACE reads using MiXCR and keeps one entry per CDR3 protein. The data contain 300,000 to 400,000 distinct CDR3 sequences, about 15% of them singletons. Points on this clonotype: The antigen is unknown.

This receptor was taken from a man between 18 and 35 years old who had mild COVID-19 (a few samples of this study predate the infection). Cell type and time point are not known. The chain uses TRBV6-6 and TRBJ2-3, with D tentatively TRBD1 (6 bases). Sequencing was done on a sample of PBMCs or a T cell subset sorted from them (not recorded which). The CDR3 sequence: CASSDRLSTDTQYF. As DNA, the CDR3 is TGTGCCAGCAGTGACAGGTTATCAACGGATACGCAGTATTTT.